This passage covers 25 T cell receptor beta chains from one sample sequenced in a study of T cells in Graves' hyperthyroidism and ophthalmopathy. RNA transcripts provided the source from which TCR beta CDR3 regions were amplified. In the first-round RT-PCR of the TCR CDR3, the HTBI primer set was used. TCRdb itself ran the multiplex PCR reads through MiXCR, one entry per CDR3 protein. The table lists approximately 410,000 distinct CDR3 sequences, 14% to 15% of them singletons. Material for sequencing was blood. These TCRs come from a man aged 18 to 29 with Graves' ophthalmopathy.

This chain connects TRBV25-1 to TRBJ1-1; unclear D gene. The V gene's germline CDR1 is MGHDK and CDR2 SYGVNS. The CDR3 spans 12 residues. V was clipped by 7 bases and J by 7 bases, with 13 bases between them. The CDR3 DNA follows: TGTGCCAGCAAGTTTGGGCCGTGTGAAGCTTTCTTT. Translated: CASKFGPCEAFF. Supplemented by reference TRBV25-1 and TRBJ1-1, the full variable domain reads EADIYQTPRYLVIGTGKKITLECSQTMGHDKMYWYQQDPGMELHLIHYSYGVNSTEKGDLSSESTVSRIRTEHFPLTLESARPSHTSQYLCASKFGPCEAFFGQGTRLTVV.

This clonotype was observed a few times. The chain recombines TRBV20-1 with TRBJ1-4; 10 bases fit TRBD1. From germline, CDR1 is DFQATT and CDR2 SNEGSKA (reference sequence). V lost 3 bases and J lost 3; bases outside the gene matches: 7. The CDR3 contains 16 residues. In DNA, the CDR3 is TGCAGTGCTAGGGGGGGGACAGGGGCGTCTAATGAAAAACTGTTTTTT. Translated, it gives CSARGGTGASNEKLFF.

Ten or more counts support this clonotype. J is TRBJ2-7 and V is TRBV13; TRBD1 or TRBD2 may be the D gene (5 bases each). The CDR3 is 15 residues long. CDR1 and CDR2 from the germline V gene are PRHDT and FYEKMQ (reference sequence). The ends were cut back, 5 bases at V and 2 bases at J, with 16 bases in the middle. The CDR3 nucleotides read TGTGCCAGCAGCCCCGATGGGACGGAGACCTACGAGCAGTACTTC. Amino acids: CASSPDGTETYEQYF. Full variable domain (rest looked up from reference TRBV13 and TRBJ2-7): AAGVIQSPRHLIKEKRETATLKCYPIPRHDTVYWYQQGPGQDPQFLISFYEKMQSDKGSIPDRFSAQQFSDYHSELNMSSLELGDSALYFCASSPDGTETYEQYFGPGTRLTVT.

This chain uses TRBV3-1 with TRBJ2-3; D is uncertain. Germline values: CDR1 LGHDT, CDR2 YNNKEL (reference sequence). This CDR3 comprises 17 residues. The V gene lost 1 base and the J gene lost 3 bases, with 17 bases spanning the gap. The CDR3 DNA reads TGTGCCAGCAGCCAAGTCCCAACTTTCGACCCAACAGATACGCAGTATTTT. The encoded protein is CASSQVPTFDPTDTQYF.

This clonotype was picked up many times. This chain connects TRBV20-1 to TRBJ1-1, with TRBD1 matching over 10 bases. This CDR3 is built from 14 residues. Germline V CDR1 and CDR2: DFQATT, SNEGSKA (reference sequence). The V segment lost 6 bases and the J segment 1 base; nucleotides outside the gene matches: 5. The CDR3 sequence is CSAKTGGGNTEAFF. The CDR3 DNA is TGCAGTGCCAAGACAGGGGGCGGGAACACTGAAGCTTTCTTT.

The sample holds many counts of this clonotype. The chain carries TRBV20-1 and TRBJ2-7; tentative D call: TRBD2 (5 bases). V lost 1 base, J lost 4 bases, and 17 bases lay in between. CDR3 length equals 15 residues. Germline V gives CDR1 DFQATT, CDR2 SNEGSKA (reference sequence). The CDR3 bases are TGCAGTGCTAGAGTAACTCTCAGCAGCGGTTACGAGCAGTACTTC. Its translation is CSARVTLSSGYEQYF.

This clonotype was counted at least ten times. The genes are TRBV29-1 and TRBJ2-6; D uncertain. The V gene's germline CDR1 is SQVTM and CDR2 ANQGSEA. This CDR3 is 12 amino acids long. V was shortened by 4 bases and J by 4 bases, with 5 bases between the two germline ends. The CDR3 region is CSVVEGANVLTF. DNA of the CDR3: TGCAGCGTTGTTGAGGGGGCCAACGTCCTGACTTTC. Variable domain in full (rest from reference TRBV29-1 and TRBJ2-6): SAVISQKPSRDICQRGTSLTIQCQVDSQVTMMFWYRQQPGQSLTLIATANQGSEATYESGFVIDKFPISRPNLTFSTLTVSNMSPEDSSIYLCSVVEGANVLTFGAGSRLTVL.

V is TRBV7-2 and J is TRBJ1-1, with 8 bases aligning to TRBD1. The CDR3 runs to 14 residues. The V segment lost 0 bases and the J segment 8 bases; nucleotides outside the gene matches: 5. Germline values: CDR1 SGHTA, CDR2 FQGNSA. Here the CDR3 reads CASSLAGTGREAFF. Here the CDR3 DNA reads TGTGCCAGCAGCTTAGCGGGGACAGGCCGAGAAGCTTTCTTT.

This clonotype was observed at least ten times. This chain links TRBV13 with TRBJ1-5; D is undetermined. CDR3 length: 14 residues. CDR1 and CDR2 (germline): PRHDT, FYEKMQ (reference sequence). V lost 4 bases and J 2 bases, leaving 9 bases between the germline ends. CDR3 protein: CASSSVAGNQPQHF. The CDR3 DNA reads TGTGCCAGCAGCTCGGTAGCCGGCAATCAGCCCCAGCATTTT.

The genes are TRBV18 and TRBJ1-4; tentative D call: TRBD1 (6 bases). Germline CDR1 KGHSH, CDR2 LQKENI. The CDR3 consists of 18 residues. Trimming left V 3 bases short and J 3 bases short, with 20 bases between. CDR3 amino acids: CASSPKGQPASANEKLFF. CDR3 DNA: TGTGCCAGCTCACCCAAAGGACAGCCCGCCTCGGCTAATGAAAAACTGTTTTTT. The whole variable domain, remainder taken from reference TRBV18 and TRBJ1-4, is NAGVMQNPRHLVRRRGQEARLRCSPMKGHSHVYWYRQLPEEGLKFMVYLQKENIIDESGMPKERFSAEFPKEGPSILRIQQVVRGDSAAYFCASSPKGQPASANEKLFFGSGTQLSVL.

By its share, this clonotype is medium-sized. The rearrangement links TRBV20-1 to TRBJ1-5; 9 bases map to TRBD1. V lost 2 bases and J lost 5; bases outside the gene matches: 7. Per the germline V gene, CDR1 is DFQATT and CDR2 is SNEGSKA (reference sequence). The CDR3 extends over 15 amino acids. The CDR3 DNA reads as TGCAGTGCTAGACGGACAGGGGAAGAACATCAGCCCCAGCATTTT. Translation: CSARRTGEEHQPQHF.

This clonotype was counted many times. The V and J genes are TRBV7-8 and TRBJ1-2; unclear D gene. CDR3 length: 15 amino acids. Germline CDR1 reads SGHVS; CDR2 reads FQNEAQ. V lost 0 bases, J lost 0 bases, and 8 bases lay in between. Written as DNA, the CDR3 is TGTGCCAGCAGCTTAGCGCTTGGTCCTAACTATGGCTACACCTTC. Residues: CASSLALGPNYGYTF.

About this clonotype itself: This could be a read error, since a much larger clone is one nucleotide away. Since the CDR3 does not end with the conserved phenylalanine or tryptophan, this likely comes from a read error. This sequence joins TRBV27 and TRBJ2-7; TRBD1 matches 9 bases. Germline values: CDR1 MNHEY, CDR2 SMNVEV (reference sequence). This CDR3 is built from 14 residues. Trimming removed 5 bases from V and 5 bases from J; junction bases left unmatched: 7. CDR3 residues: CASSPGQGWNEQYL. Written as DNA, the CDR3 is TGTGCCAGCAGTCCGGGACAGGGATGGAACGAGCAGTACCTC.

This clonotype was detected only a few times. The rearrangement uses TRBV18 and TRBJ2-2, with a tentative D call TRBD2 (5 bases). V shed 2 bases and J shed 4 bases, with 14 bases lying between them. CDR3 size: 16 residues. From germline, CDR1 is KGHSH and CDR2 LQKENI. In DNA, the CDR3 is TGTGCCAGCTCACCAGGACTTCGCCTGACCACCGGGGAGCTGTTTTTT. Amino acid sequence: CASSPGLRLTTGELFF.

This clonotype was seen ten or more times. The rearrangement joins TRBV11-3 to TRBJ1-2; 10 bases map to TRBD1. The CDR3 sequence is 13 residues long. Germline V CDR1 and CDR2: SGHNT, YENEEA. V was pared by 5 bases and J by 8 bases, with 5 bases of the junction left unmatched. CDR3 amino acids: CASSDRGLRGYTF. Here the CDR3 DNA reads TGTGCCAGCAGCGACAGGGGGCTAAGAGGCTACACCTTC.

This clonotype appeared many times. The chain joins TRBV28 to TRBJ2-7; D remains ambiguous. The V end was cut by 4 bases, the J end by 3 bases, with 22 bases between. CDR1 and CDR2 (germline): MDHEN, SYDVKM. This CDR3 has 17 residues. The DNA of the CDR3 is TGTGCCAGCAGTTGGCGGAGTCTAGACGTTTTTCGCTACGAGCAGTACTTC. As protein: CASSWRSLDVFRYEQYF.

This clonotype was seen at least ten times. The chain is built from TRBV19 and TRBJ2-1; 8 nucleotides line up with TRBD2. V lost 7 bases, J lost 7 bases, and 12 bases stayed unmatched. Germline CDR1 reads LNHDA; CDR2 reads SQIVND (reference sequence). This CDR3 is built from 15 residues. CDR3 sequence: CASTLEAGARNEQFF. CDR3 bases: TGTGCCAGTACCCTCGAAGCGGGAGCTAGGAATGAGCAGTTCTTC. The full variable domain, completed using reference TRBV19 and TRBJ2-1, is DGGITQSPKYLFRKEGQNVTLSCEQNLNHDAMYWYRQDPGQGLRLIYYSQIVNDFQKGDIAEGYSVSREKKESFPLTVTSAQKNPTAFYLCASTLEAGARNEQFFGPGTRLTVL.

Points on this clonotype: Just one base apart from a much larger clone, this may be a read error. The genes are TRBV7-9 and TRBJ2-1, with D possibly matching TRBD2 (6 bases). The length of the CDR3 is 13 residues. Germline values: CDR1 SEHNR, CDR2 FQNEAQ (reference sequence). The chain's CDR3 is CVSSRGTPGEQFF. In nucleotides, the CDR3 is TGTGTCAGCAGCAGAGGGACTCCGGGTGAGCAGTTCTTC.

This clonotype was detected many times. V is TRBV6-1 and J is TRBJ1-2; 10 bases fit TRBD1. Germline CDR1 MNHNS, CDR2 SASEGT. The CDR3 covers 15 residues. The V and J ends lost 6 bases and 2 bases, in that order; junction bases with no gene match: 6. CDR3 protein: CASRRGQGINYGYTF. CDR3 DNA: TGTGCCAGCAGACGGGGACAGGGGATAAACTATGGCTACACCTTC.

This clonotype was seen many times. CDR3 coding DNA: TGCGCCAGCAGTGAGATAGTTAGCGGGGCCCACGAGCAGTACTTC. Protein sequence: CASSEIVSGAHEQYF. The chain carries TRBV10-2 and TRBJ2-7; 8 nucleotides line up with TRBD2. The CDR3 spans 15 residues. V lost 2 bases and J lost 5; bases outside the gene matches: 8. The germline CDR1 and CDR2 sequences are WSHSY and SAAADI.

The table lists this clonotype with many counts. The chain has TRBV6-1 and TRBJ1-1, with 8 bases aligning to TRBD1. V was pared by 3 bases and J by 3 bases, with 9 bases of the junction left unmatched. The CDR3 loop spans 16 amino acids. CDR1 MNHNS and CDR2 SASEGT come from the germline V gene. The chain's CDR3 is CASSDGDGQGHTEAFF. CDR3 DNA sequence: TGTGCCAGCAGTGACGGGGACGGACAGGGCCACACTGAAGCTTTCTTT.

This clonotype was recorded a few times. This chain uses TRBV6-1 with TRBJ1-1; 8 bases are shared with TRBD1. This CDR3 contains 14 residues. V shed 5 bases and J 10 bases; nucleotides not matched to a gene: 12. The germline V gene has CDR1 MNHNS and CDR2 SASEGT. The CDR3 DNA follows: TGTGCCAGCAGTTTACCCAGGGGGCTATCTGGAGCTTTCTTT. This translates into CASSLPRGLSGAFF.

This clonotype has ten or more counts. The V gene is TRBV5-1, the J gene TRBJ2-1; the match to TRBD2 covers 9 bases. V lost 2 bases, J lost 6 bases, and 6 bases stayed unmatched. CDR1 and CDR2 (germline): SGHRS, YFSETQ. The CDR3 has 15 residues. The CDR3 region is CASSFRLAGPNEQFF. In DNA form, the CDR3 reads TGCGCCAGCAGCTTCCGTCTAGCGGGACCCAATGAGCAGTTCTTC.

This clonotype has ten or more counts. The V and J genes are TRBV5-1 and TRBJ1-1; D gene unclear. Trimming removed 4 bases at V and 2 bases at J, with 6 bases between. The CDR3 consists of 12 residues. Germline CDR1 SGHRS, CDR2 YFSETQ. The CDR3 DNA sequence: TGCGCCAGCAGCACCATTAACACTGAAGCTTTCTTT. Translated: CASSTINTEAFF.

Of note for this clonotype: This could be a read error, since a much larger clone is one nucleotide away. This rearrangement joins TRBV20-1 to TRBJ2-1; D might be TRBD2 (5 bases). The better agreement between TRBJ2-7 and the DNA end casts doubt on the J call. This CDR3 has 14 residues. Germline V gene lookup returns CDR1 DFQATT and CDR2 SNEGSKA (reference sequence). The CDR3 protein is CSVATGGSYNEQYF. CDR3 in DNA: TGCAGTGTAGCGACTGGAGGCTCCTACAATGAGCAGTACTTC.